These T cell receptor beta chains were read from a single sample in a study of tumor and adjacent non-tumor tissue in lung cancer. Each CDR3 protein gets one entry after TCRdb re-called the multiplex PCR reads with MiXCR. The data show roughly 200,000 distinct CDR3 sequences, around 71% seen once. The sequenced sample consisted of lung tumor tissue. These receptors were collected from a man aged 60 to 75 with non-small cell lung cancer. Each CDR3 is given with its conserved first and last residue. A D gene is named only where the DNA matches it firmly. The size field is filled for only some rows; it gives once, few, many or a size class.

clone_size: .; j_call: TRBJ2-7; d_call: .; v_call: TRBV4-3; cdr3_aa: CASSQTLLSGEQYF; cdr3_nt: TGCGCCAGCAGCCAAACCCTCTTATCGGGCGAGCAGTACTTC
clone_size: .; j_call: TRBJ2-5; d_call: .; v_call: TRBV11-2; cdr3_aa: CASSSTMGGAKDTQYF; cdr3_nt: TGTGCCAGCAGCTCCACAATGGGGGGGGCAAAGGATACCCAATACTTC
clone_size: .; j_call: TRBJ1-5; d_call: TRBD1; v_call: TRBV12-5; cdr3_aa: CASGLVLYGRGGEQPQHF; cdr3_nt: TGTGCTAGTGGTTTGGTCTTATATGGCAGGGGGGGGGAACAGCCCCAGCATTTT
clone_size: .; j_call: TRBJ1-6; d_call: .; v_call: TRBV6-6; cdr3_aa: CASSYRVGDSSLHF; cdr3_nt: TGTGCTAGCAGTTACAGGGTAGGAGATTCATCCCTACACTTT
clone_size: .; j_call: TRBJ2-3; d_call: TRBD2; v_call: TRBV5-4; cdr3_aa: CASSLAGGGKTDTQYF; cdr3_nt: TGTGCCAGCAGCTTGGCCGGCGGGGGAAAAACAGATACGCAGTATTTT
clone_size: .; j_call: TRBJ2-3; d_call: .; v_call: TRBV24-1; cdr3_aa: CATADFGGGTDTQYF; cdr3_nt: TGTGCCACCGCTGATTTCGGGGGTGGCACAGATACGCAGTATTTT
clone_size: once; j_call: TRBJ2-2; d_call: .; v_call: TRBV11-3; cdr3_aa: CVSTLGQMNTGELFF; cdr3_nt: TGTGTCAGCACCCTCGGACAGATGAACACCGGAGAGCTGTTTTTT
clone_size: .; j_call: TRBJ1-1; d_call: .; v_call: TRBV7-9; cdr3_aa: CANSYGRGAFF; cdr3_nt: TGTGCCAACAGTTATGGCCGCGGGGCTTTCTTT
clone_size: .; j_call: TRBJ2-3; d_call: .; v_call: TRBV5-1; cdr3_aa: CASSFCASSECTDTQYF; cdr3_nt: TGCGCCAGCAGCTTTTGCGCTAGCTCAGAGTGCACAGATACGCAGTATTTT
clone_size: .; j_call: TRBJ1-4; d_call: TRBD1; v_call: TRBV6-6; cdr3_aa: CASLFGTGREKLFF; cdr3_nt: TGTGCCAGCCTATTCGGGACAGGGCGAGAAAAACTGTTTTTT
clone_size: .; j_call: TRBJ2-7; d_call: .; v_call: TRBV6-1; cdr3_aa: CASLWESYYEQYF; cdr3_nt: TGTGCCAGCTTGTGGGAGAGTTACTACGAGCAGTACTTC
clone_size: many; j_call: TRBJ2-1; d_call: .; v_call: TRBV11-2; cdr3_aa: CASSPQPNEQFF; cdr3_nt: TGTGCCAGCAGCCCTCAACCCAATGAGCAGTTCTTC
clone_size: .; j_call: TRBJ2-5; d_call: .; v_call: TRBV30; cdr3_aa: CAWNSSVPLETQYF; cdr3_nt: TGTGCCTGGAATTCCTCCGTGCCTCTAGAGACCCAGTACTTC
clone_size: many; j_call: TRBJ2-1; d_call: .; v_call: TRBV5-4; cdr3_aa: CASSLKGTYNEQFF; cdr3_nt: TGTGCCAGCAGCTTGAAAGGTACCTACAATGAGCAGTTCTTC
clone_size: .; j_call: TRBJ1-1; d_call: .; v_call: TRBV11-2; cdr3_aa: CASPGYWQAFF; cdr3_nt: TGTGCCAGCCCAGGGTACTGGCAAGCTTTCTTT
clone_size: .; j_call: TRBJ1-6; d_call: .; v_call: TRBV20-1; cdr3_aa: CRVPDASSYNSPLHF; cdr3_nt: TGCAGAGTACCCGACGCGAGCTCCTATAATTCACCCCTCCACTTC
clone_size: .; j_call: TRBJ1-6; d_call: TRBD1; v_call: TRBV30; cdr3_aa: CAGTGQSSNLPLHF; cdr3_nt: TGTGCCGGAACGGGACAGTCAAGTAATTTACCCCTCCACTTT
clone_size: few; j_call: TRBJ1-2; d_call: TRBD1; v_call: TRBV12-3/TRBV12-4; cdr3_aa: CASSLVQGTGYTF; cdr3_nt: TGTGCCAGCAGTTTAGTACAGGGGACTGGCTACACCTTC
clone_size: .; j_call: TRBJ2-7; d_call: .; v_call: TRBV20-1; cdr3_aa: CSARDGRGYKQYF; cdr3_nt: TGCAGTGCTAGGGATGGCAGGGGATACAAGCAGTACTTC
clone_size: .; j_call: TRBJ2-5; d_call: TRBD1; v_call: TRBV20-1; cdr3_aa: CSAPDRVGETQYF; cdr3_nt: TGCAGTGCCCCTGACAGGGTGGGAGAGACCCAGTACTTC
clone_size: .; j_call: TRBJ2-5; d_call: .; v_call: TRBV11-2; cdr3_aa: CASSSTMGGPEEIQYF; cdr3_nt: TGTGCCAGCAGCTCCACAATGGGGGGGCCAGAGGAGATCCAGTATTTC
clone_size: .; j_call: TRBJ1-1; d_call: TRBD1; v_call: TRBV7-9; cdr3_aa: CASSAQQGAGAEAFF; cdr3_nt: TGTGCCAGCAGCGCGCAACAGGGGGCCGGCGCTGAAGCTTTCTTT
clone_size: .; j_call: TRBJ2-6; d_call: .; v_call: TRBV28; cdr3_aa: CATTPSSSGANVLTF; cdr3_nt: TGTGCCACGACTCCATCTAGCTCTGGGGCCAACGTCCTGACTTTC
clone_size: many; j_call: TRBJ2-5; d_call: .; v_call: TRBV20-1; cdr3_aa: CSARDLLVTQETQYF; cdr3_nt: TGCAGTGCTAGAGATTTACTAGTAACCCAAGAGACCCAGTACTTC
clone_size: many; j_call: TRBJ2-7; d_call: .; v_call: TRBV20-1; cdr3_aa: CSVYEQYF; cdr3_nt: TGCAGTGTTTACGAGCAGTACTTC
clone_size: .; j_call: TRBJ2-7; d_call: .; v_call: TRBV29-1; cdr3_aa: CSVGIGVGSYEQYF; cdr3_nt: TGCAGCGTTGGTATCGGGGTCGGGTCCTACGAGCAGTACTTC
clone_size: few; j_call: TRBJ2-1; d_call: TRBD2; v_call: TRBV11-1; cdr3_aa: CASSLSRLSGGNNEQFF; cdr3_nt: TGTGCCAGCAGCTTATCTCGGCTATCGGGAGGCAACAATGAACAGTTCTTT
clone_size: .; j_call: TRBJ1-3; d_call: .; v_call: TRBV5-4; cdr3_aa: CASSLDTNTIYF; cdr3_nt: TGTGCCAGCAGCTTAGACACTAACACCATATATTTT
clone_size: medium-sized; j_call: TRBJ2-7; d_call: .; v_call: TRBV20-1; cdr3_aa: CSASTASYEQYF; cdr3_nt: TGCAGTGCTAGCACGGCCTCCTACGAGCAGTACTTC
clone_size: .; j_call: TRBJ2-7; d_call: .; v_call: TRBV5-6; cdr3_aa: CASNAFSYEQYF; cdr3_nt: TGTGCCAGCAACGCGTTCTCCTACGAGCAGTACTTC
clone_size: .; j_call: TRBJ2-1; d_call: TRBD2; v_call: TRBV11-2; cdr3_aa: CASNLGAGGDNEQFF; cdr3_nt: TGTGCCAGCAACTTAGGGGCGGGGGGCGATAATGAGCAGTTCTTC
clone_size: few; j_call: TRBJ1-4; d_call: TRBD1; v_call: TRBV6-1; cdr3_aa: CASILATGNNEKLFF; cdr3_nt: TGTGCCAGCATTCTTGCGACAGGGAATAATGAAAAACTGTTTTTT
clone_size: few; j_call: TRBJ1-4; d_call: .; v_call: TRBV28; cdr3_aa: CASSPPGANEKLFF; cdr3_nt: TGTGCCAGCAGCCCCCCTGGGGCTAATGAAAAACTGTTTTTT
clone_size: few; j_call: TRBJ2-3; d_call: TRBD1; v_call: TRBV6-2/TRBV6-3; cdr3_aa: CASSDQGGTDTQYF; cdr3_nt: TGTGCCAGCAGTGATCAGGGGGGCACAGATACGCAGTATTTT
clone_size: .; j_call: TRBJ1-5; d_call: TRBD1; v_call: TRBV12-3/TRBV12-4; cdr3_aa: CASSPLGTGLCNQPQHF; cdr3_nt: TGTGCCAGCAGTCCCCTCGGGACAGGTCTTTGCAATCAGCCCCAGCATTTT
clone_size: .; j_call: TRBJ2-3; d_call: TRBD2; v_call: TRBV20-1; cdr3_aa: CSTYLQGLAGGGDTQYF; cdr3_nt: TGCAGTACCTACCTCCAGGGACTAGCGGGGGGAGGAGATACTCAGTATTTT
clone_size: .; j_call: TRBJ1-6; d_call: .; v_call: TRBV11-3; cdr3_aa: CASSLGLHAAGVNSPLNF; cdr3_nt: TGTGCCAGCAGCTTAGGACTGCATGCCGCCGGCGTTAATTCACCCCTCAACTTT
clone_size: few; j_call: TRBJ2-1; d_call: TRBD2; v_call: TRBV29-1; cdr3_aa: CSAGTSGVYNEQFF; cdr3_nt: TGCAGCGCCGGGACTAGCGGGGTCTACAATGAGCAGTTCTTC
clone_size: .; j_call: TRBJ2-3; d_call: .; v_call: TRBV29-1; cdr3_aa: CSADKEQTTDTQYF; cdr3_nt: TGCAGCGCAGACAAGGAGCAGACCACAGATACGCAGTATTTT
clone_size: .; j_call: TRBJ2-3; d_call: .; v_call: TRBV20-1; cdr3_aa: CSAWGEGRGGTGTQYF; cdr3_nt: TGCAGTGCTTGGGGGGAGGGAAGGGGGGGCACAGGTACGCAGTATTTT
clone_size: few; j_call: TRBJ2-3; d_call: TRBD2; v_call: TRBV4-2; cdr3_aa: CASSRQAGRADTQYF; cdr3_nt: TGTGCCAGCAGCCGACAAGCGGGAAGGGCAGATACGCAGTATTTT
clone_size: once; j_call: TRBJ1-1; d_call: .; v_call: TRBV20-1; cdr3_aa: CSSLRGWGTEAFF; cdr3_nt: TGCAGTTCTCTCAGGGGTTGGGGCACTGAAGCTTTCTTT
clone_size: many; j_call: TRBJ1-1; d_call: .; v_call: TRBV12-3/TRBV12-4; cdr3_aa: CASSPGHSTEAFF; cdr3_nt: TGTGCCAGCAGCCCCGGACATTCCACTGAAGCTTTCTTT
clone_size: once; j_call: TRBJ1-4; d_call: TRBD1; v_call: TRBV16; cdr3_aa: CVSSQWPGTDHNEKLFF; cdr3_nt: TGTGTCAGCAGCCAATGGCCAGGGACAGACCATAATGAAAAACTGTTTTTT
clone_size: .; j_call: TRBJ2-5; d_call: .; v_call: TRBV20-1; cdr3_aa: CSARLWIETQYF; cdr3_nt: TGCAGTGCTAGATTATGGATAGAGACCCAGTACTTC
clone_size: .; j_call: TRBJ2-1; d_call: TRBD2; v_call: TRBV11-1; cdr3_aa: CTSNLSRLAGGYNEQFF; cdr3_nt: TGTACCAGCAACTTATCTCGGCTAGCGGGAGGCTACAATGAGCAGTTCTTC
clone_size: once; j_call: TRBJ1-1; d_call: .; v_call: TRBV4-1; cdr3_aa: CASSPDWNIEASF; cdr3_nt: TGCGCAAGCAGCCCCGACTGGAACATTGAAGCTTCCTTT
clone_size: .; j_call: TRBJ2-3; d_call: TRBD2; v_call: TRBV4-3; cdr3_aa: CASSQALAGGPTETQYF; cdr3_nt: TGCGCCAGCAGCCAAGCGCTAGCGGGAGGGCCTACAGAGACGCAGTATTTT
clone_size: .; j_call: TRBJ1-2; d_call: .; v_call: TRBV29-1; cdr3_aa: CSGAGNDGYTF; cdr3_nt: TGCAGCGGGGCGGGAAATGATGGCTACACCTTC
clone_size: .; j_call: TRBJ2-3; d_call: .; v_call: TRBV6-1; cdr3_aa: CASSETAERSDTQYF; cdr3_nt: TGTGCCAGCAGTGAAACGGCTGAGCGGTCAGATACGCAGTATTTT
clone_size: .; j_call: TRBJ2-1; d_call: .; v_call: TRBV11-3; cdr3_aa: CASSTNSYNEQFF; cdr3_nt: TGTGCCAGCAGTACTAACTCCTACAATGAGCAGTTCTTC